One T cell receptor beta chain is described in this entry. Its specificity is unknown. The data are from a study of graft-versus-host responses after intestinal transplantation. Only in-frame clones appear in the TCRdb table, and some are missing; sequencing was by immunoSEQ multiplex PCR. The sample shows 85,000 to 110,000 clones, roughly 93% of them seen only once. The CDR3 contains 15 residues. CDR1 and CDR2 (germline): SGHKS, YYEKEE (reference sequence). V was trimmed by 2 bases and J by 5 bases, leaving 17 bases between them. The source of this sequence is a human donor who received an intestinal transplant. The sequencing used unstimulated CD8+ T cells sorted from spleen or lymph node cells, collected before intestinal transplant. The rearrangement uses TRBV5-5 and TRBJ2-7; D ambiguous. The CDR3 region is CASSLIRGFDHEQYF. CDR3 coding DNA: TGTGCCAGCAGCTTAATTAGAGGCTTTGACCACGAGCAGTACTTC.